The rows below give T cell receptor beta chains drawn from one sample of a study of T cell changes during pregnancy in multiple sclerosis. This table comes from immunoSEQ multiplex PCR, and its TCRdb copy is limited to in-frame clones, with some not included. The sample lists 90,000 to 95,000 clones; approximately 90% were seen once. This specimen was peripheral blood, taken before pregnancy. Receptors were obtained from a female donor with multiple sclerosis, enrolled in a pregnancy study. Both conserved end residues are part of each CDR3. The D gene is left open where the match is weak. Clone size, where shown, is once, few, many, or a class for clones that have expanded.

clone size: NA; D gene: NA; V gene: TRBV2; J gene: TRBJ1-6; CDR3 DNA: TGTGCCAGCACAGGGGAGCGGGGGTTAGAATCACCCCTCCACTTT; CDR3 protein: CASTGERGLESPLHF
clone size: NA; D gene: NA; V gene: TRBV30; J gene: TRBJ1-2; CDR3 DNA: TGTGCCTGGAGACATCCCGGAGGGGATGGCTACACCTTC; CDR3 protein: CAWRHPGGDGYTF
clone size: NA; D gene: TRBD1; V gene: TRBV2; J gene: TRBJ1-1; CDR3 DNA: TGTGCCAGCAGTGATAACAGGGGATTGACCAGGGGCACTGAAGCTTTCTTT; CDR3 protein: CASSDNRGLTRGTEAFF
clone size: few; D gene: TRBD1; V gene: TRBV11-2; J gene: TRBJ2-7; CDR3 DNA: TGTGCCAGCAGCCGAGGGACAGGGGCGACCTCCTACGAGCAGTACTTC; CDR3 protein: CASSRGTGATSYEQYF
clone size: NA; D gene: TRBD2; V gene: TRBV15; J gene: TRBJ2-7; CDR3 DNA: TGTGCCACCAGCAGACTAGCGGAATCCTACGAGCAGTACTTC; CDR3 protein: CATSRLAESYEQYF
clone size: NA; D gene: NA; V gene: TRBV7-9; J gene: TRBJ1-2; CDR3 DNA: TGTGCCAGCAGCTTAAAGGCAGGGGACACCCCTAACTATGGCTACACCTTC; CDR3 protein: CASSLKAGDTPNYGYTF
clone size: NA; D gene: TRBD1; V gene: TRBV2; J gene: TRBJ1-6; CDR3 DNA: TGTGCCAGCAGTGGGGACAGGGCGGGTTCACCCCTCCACTTT; CDR3 protein: CASSGDRAGSPLHF
clone size: NA; D gene: TRBD2; V gene: TRBV9; J gene: TRBJ2-3; CDR3 DNA: TGTGCCAGCAGCGAAAGCGGGGGCCCCACAGATACGCAGTATTTT; CDR3 protein: CASSESGGPTDTQYF
clone size: once; D gene: TRBD2; V gene: TRBV4-3; J gene: TRBJ2-1; CDR3 DNA: TGCGCCAGCAGCCAAGTACTAGCGGGGGGGCGGGGTGAGCAGTTCTTC; CDR3 protein: CASSQVLAGGRGEQFF
clone size: NA; D gene: TRBD1; V gene: TRBV27; J gene: TRBJ1-2; CDR3 DNA: TGTGCCAGCAGTTTAGAGGGAACAGGGGGCCCTTCCGGTGGCTACACCTTC; CDR3 protein: CASSLEGTGGPSGGYTF
clone size: NA; D gene: NA; V gene: TRBV27; J gene: TRBJ2-1; CDR3 DNA: TGTGCCAGCAGTTTATTTGTAGCGGAGGGGTTACGGAATGAGCAGTTCTTC; CDR3 protein: CASSLFVAEGLRNEQFF
clone size: NA; D gene: NA; V gene: TRBV19; J gene: TRBJ1-1; CDR3 DNA: TGTGCCAGTAGTTCCCCCGGGGGGCTTAACACTGAAGCTTTCTTT; CDR3 protein: CASSSPGGLNTEAFF
clone size: NA; D gene: NA; V gene: TRBV19; J gene: TRBJ2-2; CDR3 DNA: TGTGCCAGTAGTATATTTTTAACGAACACCGGGGAGCTGTTTTTT; CDR3 protein: CASSIFLTNTGELFF
clone size: NA; D gene: NA; V gene: TRBV2; J gene: TRBJ2-2; CDR3 DNA: TGTGCCAGCAGTGAAGCGCTGGGGGCGGCCGGGGAGCTGTTTTTT; CDR3 protein: CASSEALGAAGELFF
clone size: few; D gene: NA; V gene: TRBV7-8; J gene: TRBJ1-1; CDR3 DNA: TGTGCCAGCGCCGTGGGCGTGAACACTGAAGCTTTCTTT; CDR3 protein: CASAVGVNTEAFF
clone size: NA; D gene: TRBD2; V gene: TRBV9; J gene: TRBJ2-7; CDR3 DNA: TGTGCCAGCAGCCCCTCGCCGCTAGCGGGGTTCGAGCAGTACTTC; CDR3 protein: CASSPSPLAGFEQYF
clone size: NA; D gene: NA; V gene: TRBV6-1; J gene: TRBJ1-2; CDR3 DNA: TGTGCCAGCAGTGAAGGGCGGGGTTCCCTCTATGGCTACACCTTC; CDR3 protein: CASSEGRGSLYGYTF
clone size: NA; D gene: NA; V gene: TRBV6-1; J gene: TRBJ2-1; CDR3 DNA: TGTGCCAGCAGTGACCGCGGGCGGGAGCAGTTCTTC; CDR3 protein: CASSDRGREQFF
clone size: NA; D gene: NA; V gene: TRBV28; J gene: TRBJ1-2; CDR3 DNA: TGTGCCAGCAGTTTACCCCAGGGGCGCAGCTATGGCTACACCTTC; CDR3 protein: CASSLPQGRSYGYTF
clone size: once; D gene: TRBD2; V gene: TRBV5-3; J gene: TRBJ2-7; CDR3 DNA: TGTGCCAGAAGCGAATGGGGACTAGCGCGGTTGGGGCAGTACTTC; CDR3 protein: CARSEWGLARLGQYF
clone size: NA; D gene: TRBD1; V gene: TRBV12-5; J gene: TRBJ1-1; CDR3 DNA: TGTGCTAGTGGTCAAGGGACAGGTGAAGCTTTCTTT; CDR3 protein: CASGQGTGEAFF
clone size: NA; D gene: TRBD1; V gene: TRBV7-9; J gene: TRBJ1-5; CDR3 DNA: TGTGCCAGCAGCTGGGGACAGGGTAGCAATCAGCCCCAGCATTTT; CDR3 protein: CASSWGQGSNQPQHF
clone size: once; D gene: NA; V gene: TRBV29-1; J gene: TRBJ1-2; CDR3 DNA: TGCAGCGTTCCGACAGATGGCTACACCTTC; CDR3 protein: CSVPTDGYTF
clone size: NA; D gene: NA; V gene: TRBV28; J gene: TRBJ2-1; CDR3 DNA: TGTGCCAGCAGTTACCTCTTCTCCTACAGTCTTGATGAGCAGTTCTTC; CDR3 protein: CASSYLFSYSLDEQFF
clone size: few; D gene: TRBD1; V gene: TRBV2; J gene: TRBJ1-1; CDR3 DNA: TGTGCCAGCATGCCGGGACAGCACACTGAAGCTTTCTTT; CDR3 protein: CASMPGQHTEAFF
clone size: once; D gene: NA; V gene: TRBV6-4; J gene: TRBJ2-1; CDR3 DNA: TGTGCCAGCAGTGGCGATAGCTCCTACAATGAGCAGTTCTTC; CDR3 protein: CASSGDSSYNEQFF
clone size: NA; D gene: TRBD2; V gene: TRBV7-2; J gene: TRBJ2-3; CDR3 DNA: TGTGCCAGCAGCTCCACAGCGGGGGGCGGAGATACGCAGTATTTT; CDR3 protein: CASSSTAGGGDTQYF
clone size: NA; D gene: NA; V gene: TRBV6-1; J gene: TRBJ1-5; CDR3 DNA: TGTGCCAGTAGATACGGGGATGATCAGCCCCAGCATTTT; CDR3 protein: CASRYGDDQPQHF
clone size: NA; D gene: NA; V gene: TRBV14; J gene: TRBJ2-2; CDR3 DNA: TGTGCCAGCAGCCAAGATGCAGGGGTCAACACCGGGGAGCTGTTTTTT; CDR3 protein: CASSQDAGVNTGELFF
clone size: once; D gene: NA; V gene: TRBV11-3; J gene: TRBJ2-3; CDR3 DNA: TGTGCCAGCAGCCCCGGGGAGCCTACCAAAGATACGCAGTATTTT; CDR3 protein: CASSPGEPTKDTQYF
clone size: NA; D gene: TRBD2; V gene: TRBV7-3; J gene: TRBJ2-1; CDR3 DNA: TGTGCCAGCAGCTTAGTAGCGGGCTCCTACAATGAGCAGTTCTTC; CDR3 protein: CASSLVAGSYNEQFF
clone size: NA; D gene: NA; V gene: TRBV6-5; J gene: TRBJ2-7; CDR3 DNA: TGTGCCAGCAGCCTCGAGCGGGCGTACGAGCAGTACTTC; CDR3 protein: CASSLERAYEQYF
clone size: NA; D gene: NA; V gene: TRBV5-8; J gene: TRBJ1-6; CDR3 DNA: TGTGCCAGCAGCTTGGAGAGGGATTCACCCCTCCACTTT; CDR3 protein: CASSLERDSPLHF
clone size: NA; D gene: TRBD2; V gene: TRBV29-1; J gene: TRBJ2-7; CDR3 DNA: TGCAGCGCTAAAAGCGGGAGGGTGAACGAGCAGTACTTC; CDR3 protein: CSAKSGRVNEQYF
clone size: NA; D gene: NA; V gene: TRBV9; J gene: TRBJ1-1; CDR3 DNA: TGTGCCAGCAGCGTGAAACTTCAGGGGACTGAAGCTTTCTTT; CDR3 protein: CASSVKLQGTEAFF
clone size: NA; D gene: NA; V gene: TRBV6-1; J gene: TRBJ2-1; CDR3 DNA: TGTGCCAGCAGTGAGCCCGAGTCCTACAATGAGCAGTTCTTC; CDR3 protein: CASSEPESYNEQFF
clone size: NA; D gene: NA; V gene: TRBV11-2; J gene: TRBJ2-7; CDR3 DNA: TGTGCCAGCAGCTTAGAGGCCAGGGGGAGGAAGAAGACCTACGAGCAGTACTTC; CDR3 protein: CASSLEARGRKKTYEQYF
clone size: NA; D gene: TRBD2; V gene: TRBV7-2; J gene: TRBJ2-2; CDR3 DNA: TGTGCCAGCAGCTTAGCTAGCGGGGGGCGAGGCGGGGAGCTGTTTTTT; CDR3 protein: CASSLASGGRGGELFF
clone size: NA; D gene: NA; V gene: TRBV6-1; J gene: TRBJ2-1; CDR3 DNA: TGTGCCACACTATCGGCGGTTTCCTACAATGAGCAGTTCTTC; CDR3 protein: CATLSAVSYNEQFF
clone size: NA; D gene: TRBD1; V gene: TRBV15; J gene: TRBJ2-1; CDR3 DNA: TGTGCCACCAGCAGAGGACAGGGTTACAATGAGCAGTTCTTC; CDR3 protein: CATSRGQGYNEQFF
clone size: NA; D gene: NA; V gene: TRBV18; J gene: TRBJ1-6; CDR3 DNA: TGTGCCAGCTCACAGATGAAAGGGGGTAATTCACCCCTCCACTTT; CDR3 protein: CASSQMKGGNSPLHF
clone size: NA; D gene: NA; V gene: TRBV28; J gene: TRBJ2-7; CDR3 DNA: TGTGCCAGCACCCTCAGCAGGAAGGTCGAGCAGTACTTC; CDR3 protein: CASTLSRKVEQYF
clone size: NA; D gene: NA; V gene: TRBV9; J gene: TRBJ2-1; CDR3 DNA: TGTGCCAGCAGCATTCAAAATGCGGGACCCCTAAGCTCCTACAATGAGCAGTTCTTC; CDR3 protein: CASSIQNAGPLSSYNEQFF
clone size: NA; D gene: TRBD1; V gene: TRBV6-5; J gene: TRBJ2-3; CDR3 DNA: TGTGCCAGCAGTTACAGGACAGGGACAGATACGCAGTATTTT; CDR3 protein: CASSYRTGTDTQYF
clone size: once; D gene: NA; V gene: TRBV2; J gene: TRBJ2-7; CDR3 DNA: TGTGCCAGCACTACGGACATCCACGAGCAGTACTTC; CDR3 protein: CASTTDIHEQYF